The present TCR beta chain was sequenced within a study of CD8 T cells in Susac syndrome (dated by TCRdb to the late 2010s). Some background on the complete study: The study used repertoire sequencing to test whether antigen drove CD8+ T cell activation and differentiation in Susac syndrome. The study compared CD8+ T cell repertoire clonality among 12 healthy donors, 14 Susac syndrome patients and roughly 16 multiple sclerosis patients. General findings and caveats noted by the study authors: The study acknowledged that relatively few individuals were included in the TCR sequencing and HLA analysis.

CDR1 and CDR2 are read off the germline V gene as SQVTM and ANQGSEA. V was cut back by 4 bases and J by 0 bases, leaving a gap of 7 bases between them. From the cysteine up to the phenylalanine, the CDR3 has a length of 12 residues. Here the CDR3 DNA is all that survives: 36 bases in frame from base 1. RNA was extracted using the RNeasy kit, and roughly 0.5 to 1 microgram was reverse transcribed with random hexamers. TCR beta CDR3 regions were amplified with the immunoSEQ multiplex PCR assay covering 54 Vbeta and 13 Jbeta segments. PCR amplification bias was corrected using a synthetic template baseline for primer optimization and computational correction. On the authors' methods: Only productive sequences were kept, with reads annotated to V, D and J genes according to IMGT and analyzed in immunoSEQ Analyzer. To calculate clonality, Shannon entropy was normalized by log2 of the number of productive unique sequences and then subtracted from one. For each patient and control, public and private clones were evaluated within the 100 most prevalent clones. Clones were defined as Susac-specific if absent from the healthy and MS cohorts, from around 1,000 published viral clones and from other ImmuneACCESS disease sequences. TCRdb trimmed public reads at Q25 via fastp, called clones via MiXCR and kept in-frame beta chains. All rows with the same CDR3 protein become a single entry with the most common DNA and genes. These V and J calls are TCRdb output, not the study's own analysis. The sample records under 55,000 distinct CDR3 sequences, 93% of which are singletons. About 0.51% of the sample lies in the top ten.

Points on this clonotype: This clone's antigen is unknown. Per-base quality was not reported, and no clone a single base away is much larger than it.

Peripheral blood CD8+ and CD4+ T cells from healthy donors, Susac syndrome patients and multiple sclerosis patients were profiled using high-throughput TCR beta sequencing. The multiple sclerosis controls were treatment-naive patients whose relapsing-remitting disease, either stable or active, fulfilled the revised McDonald criteria. Bulk CD8+ and CD4+ T cells were purified by magnetic negative isolation, while CD8+ TEMRA cells were enriched using FACS. Blood was drawn into EDTA tubes, processed within 24 hours, and PBMCs were isolated by density gradient centrifugation. PBMCs destined for TCR sequencing were cryopreserved in liquid nitrogen and later thawed in a 37 °C water bath. The sorted or isolated CD4+, CD8+ and CD8+ TEMRA cells reached a purity of at least 90%.

This TCR was sampled from a human donor with multiple sclerosis. This sequence uses TRBV29-1 and TRBJ2-7; no D gene can be assigned with confidence. Sequencing was performed on CD8+ T cells from PBMCs. The encoded CDR3 is CSVGYSSYEQYF. Read as DNA, the sequence is TGCAGCGTTGGGTACAGCTCCTACGAGCAGTACTTC.